Shown below are 23 T cell receptor beta chains from a single sample sequenced in a study of early T cells in non-severe SARS-CoV-2 infection. MiXCR, applied by TCRdb to the 5' RACE reads, yields one record per CDR3 protein. The sample includes roughly 86,000 distinct CDR3 sequences, roughly 14% of them seen just once. The sequencing sample was made of whole blood. The receptors originated from an adult who was a healthcare worker with PCR-confirmed SARS-CoV-2 infection or an uninfected control (not recorded which).

This clonotype was counted at least ten times. The gene calls are TRBV20-1 and TRBJ2-3; TRBD2 aligns across 11 bases. The trim removed 6 bases at V and 14 bases at J, leaving 16 bases unmatched. Germline assignment: CDR1 DFQATT and CDR2 SNEGSKA (reference sequence). This CDR3 spans 14 amino acids. The CDR3 region is CSARQGLAGGNWYF. The CDR3 DNA sequence: TGCAGTGCCCGCCAGGGGCTAGCGGGGGGTAATTGGTATTTT.

This clonotype has just a few counts. The chain carries TRBV5-6 and TRBJ2-1; 8 nucleotides line up with TRBD2. V trimming: 7 bases; J trimming: 9 bases; junction bases outside the gene matches: 6. The CDR3 runs to 12 residues. Germline CDR1 reads SGHDT; CDR2 reads YYEEEE. The CDR3 here is CASDYSGVEQFF. The CDR3 DNA follows: TGTGCCAGCGATTATAGCGGGGTTGAGCAGTTCTTC.

J is TRBJ2-1 and V is TRBV20-1; D unresolved. Germline V lookup: CDR1 DFQATT, CDR2 SNEGSKA (reference sequence). V was trimmed by 6 bases and J by 2 bases, leaving 17 bases between them. The CDR3 has 15 amino acids. The CDR3 reads CSAGPLGKAYNEQFF. Written as DNA, the CDR3 is TGCAGTGCAGGGCCCCTAGGGAAGGCCTACAATGAGCAGTTCTTC.

This clonotype appeared a few times. The chain recombines TRBV20-1 with TRBJ2-5; TRBD1 matches 8 bases. CDR1 DFQATT and CDR2 SNEGSKA come from the germline V gene (reference sequence). There are 14 residues in the CDR3. J lost 0 bases, V lost 3 bases, and 3 bases had no gene match. CDR3 nucleotides: TGCAGTGCTAGCTGGGACAGGAACCAAGAGACCCAGTACTTC. Translated, it gives CSASWDRNQETQYF.

This clonotype has a handful of counts. This chain uses TRBV5-1 with TRBJ1-2, with 12 bases aligning to TRBD1. With V trimmed by 4 bases and J by 4 bases, 14 bases remained unmatched. Germline V lookup: CDR1 SGHRS, CDR2 YFSETQ. This CDR3 has 18 amino acids. DNA of the CDR3: TGCGCCAGCAGCCCCCGTGGGACAGGGGGCGAGGGATCCTATGGCTACACCTTC. It specifies CASSPRGTGGEGSYGYTF.

There are a few counts of this clonotype. The CDR3 loop reads CASSFDRVNTGELFF. Written as DNA, the CDR3 is TGTGCCAGCAGCTTTGACAGGGTAAACACCGGGGAGCTGTTTTTT. The chain recombines TRBV11-1 with TRBJ2-2; 7 nucleotides align to TRBD1. The V gene end was trimmed by 3 bases and the J gene end by 2 bases; junction bases not matched to a gene: 3. The CDR3 consists of 15 residues. CDR1 and CDR2 (germline): SGHAT, FQDESV (reference sequence). Filled out from reference TRBV11-1 and TRBJ2-2, the complete variable domain reads EAEVAQSPRYKITEKSQAVAFWCDPISGHATLYWYRQILGQGPELLVQFQDESVVDDSQLPKDRFSAERLKGVDSTLKIQPAELGDSAMYLCASSFDRVNTGELFFGEGSRLTVL.

This clonotype has more than one count but fewer than ten. This rearrangement joins TRBV5-5 to TRBJ1-5, with no clear D. CDR1 is SGHKS, CDR2 YYEKEE, per germline (reference sequence). V shed 0 bases and J shed 6 bases, with 7 bases lying between them. This CDR3 region has 13 residues. This CDR3 reads CASSLEGSQPQHF. DNA of the CDR3: TGTGCCAGCAGCTTGGAAGGTAGTCAGCCCCAGCATTTT. The full variable domain, completed using reference TRBV5-5 and TRBJ1-5, is DAGVTQSPTHLIKTRGQQVTLRCSPISGHKSVSWYQQVLGQGPQFIFQYYEKEERGRGNFPDRFSARQFPNYSSELNVNALLLGDSALYLCASSLEGSQPQHFGDGTRLSIL.

The J gene is TRBJ1-5, the V gene TRBV19; 7 bases match TRBD1. Germline loops: CDR1 LNHDA, CDR2 SQIVND (reference sequence). This CDR3 comprises 14 residues. V was pared by 7 bases and J by 2 bases, with 5 bases of the junction left unmatched. The CDR3 loop is CASTPTGGNQPQHF. CDR3 coding DNA: TGTGCCAGTACCCCCACAGGGGGCAATCAGCCCCAGCATTTT.

The genes are TRBV9 and TRBJ2-1; no clear D. The germline CDR1 and CDR2 sequences are SGDLS and YYNGEE. V lost 3 bases to trimming and J lost 7 bases, with 8 bases between them. CDR3 length: 12 amino acids. Here the CDR3 reads CASSAITNEQFF. CDR3 coding DNA: TGTGCCAGCAGCGCTATTACAAATGAGCAGTTCTTC.

The sample holds a few counts of this clonotype. The chain has TRBV6-5 and TRBJ2-5, with TRBD1 matching over 7 bases. The V gene end was trimmed by 6 bases and the J gene end by 7 bases; junction bases not matched to a gene: 14. Germline V gene lookup returns CDR1 MNHEY and CDR2 SVGAGI. The CDR3 is 15 amino acids. CDR3 sequence reads: CASRLPRGTAATQYF. The CDR3 DNA follows: TGTGCCAGCAGACTACCTAGGGGGACAGCAGCGACCCAGTACTTC.

In this sample, this clonotype turned up many times. This chain links TRBV12-3 or TRBV12-4 with TRBJ1-6; TRBD1 is a possible D gene (5 bases). The CDR3 is 15 residues long. Trimming pared 3 bases from V and 5 bases from J, leaving 11 bases between. DNA of the CDR3: TGTGCCAGCAGTTTCGTAGGGGTGGATAATTCACCCCTCCACTTT. Translated, it gives CASSFVGVDNSPLHF.

This clonotype has only a few counts. This chain joins TRBV2 and TRBJ1-5; 8 bases agree with TRBD1. Germline CDR1 reads SNHLY; CDR2 reads FYNNEI. The CDR3 sequence is 15 residues long. J lost 2 bases, V lost 6 bases, and 6 bases had no gene match. The CDR3: CASSAGQGGNQPQHF. The CDR3 DNA is TGTGCCAGCAGCGCTGGACAGGGCGGCAATCAGCCCCAGCATTTT.

This clonotype has a handful of counts. V is TRBV3-1 and J is TRBJ2-5; D possibly corresponds to TRBD1 (6 bases). Per the germline V gene, CDR1 is LGHDT and CDR2 is YNNKEL (reference sequence). Between the trimmed V and J ends, which lost 4 bases and 5 bases, there was a span of 11 bases. The CDR3 runs 13 residues. For the CDR3, the DNA is TGTGCCAGCAGCCTAAATCAGGGGGAGACCCAGTACTTC. Its translation is CASSLNQGETQYF.

Here the CDR3 reads CSVGSTRGFYNEQFF. The CDR3 DNA reads as TGCAGCGTCGGGAGTACCCGCGGTTTCTACAATGAGCAGTTCTTC. The chain joins TRBV29-1 to TRBJ2-1; TRBD2 might be the D (6 bases). Germline V gene lookup returns CDR1 SQVTM and CDR2 ANQGSEA. Trimming pared 6 bases from V and 3 bases from J, leaving 18 bases between. This CDR3 region has 15 residues.

This clonotype has a handful of counts. This chain links TRBV7-9 with TRBJ1-5; the D gene is possibly TRBD1 (6 bases). Germline V gene data show CDR1 as SEHNR and CDR2 as FQNEAQ (reference sequence). Deletions cut 2 bases from V and 9 bases from J, with 23 bases between. The CDR3 is 17 amino acids. CDR3 amino acids: CASSLPNPTDRYRPQHF. In nucleotides, the CDR3 is TGTGCCAGCAGCTTACCCAATCCAACCGACAGGTATAGGCCCCAGCATTTT. Drawing the rest from reference TRBV7-9 and TRBJ1-5, the complete variable domain is DTGVSQNPRHKITKRGQNVTFRCDPISEHNRLYWYRQTLGQGPEFLTYFQNEAQLEKSRLLSDRFSAERPKGSFSTLEIQRTEQGDSAMYLCASSLPNPTDRYRPQHFGDGTRLSIL.

This clonotype was found a few times. The chain links TRBV28 to TRBJ2-5; a possible D gene is TRBD2 (6 bases). V was cut by 6 bases and J by 2 bases, with 19 bases left in between. From germline, CDR1 is MDHEN and CDR2 SYDVKM. The CDR3 sequence is 16 residues long. The CDR3 loop is CASSPLGAGRQETQYF. CDR3 nucleotides: TGTGCCAGCAGCCCCCTTGGGGCAGGGAGGCAAGAGACCCAGTACTTC. The full variable domain, with the rest looked up from reference TRBV28 and TRBJ2-5, is DVKVTQSSRYLVKRTGEKVFLECVQDMDHENMFWYRQDPGLGLRLIYFSYDVKMKEKGDIPEGYSVSREKKERFSLILESASTNQTSMYLCASSPLGAGRQETQYFGPGTRLLVL.

This clonotype has ten or more counts. The rearrangement links TRBV7-3 to TRBJ2-5; D unresolved. The germline V gene encodes CDR1 SGHTA and CDR2 FQGTGA. V lost 5 bases to trimming and J lost 4 bases, with 11 bases between them. CDR3 size: 13 residues. This CDR3 reads CASSVTAGETQYF. In nucleotides, the CDR3 is TGTGCCAGCAGCGTCACAGCTGGAGAGACCCAGTACTTC.

V is TRBV3-1 and J is TRBJ2-1, with unresolved D. The V gene lost 4 bases and the J gene lost 7 bases, with 14 bases spanning the gap. Looked up from germline, CDR1 is LGHDT and CDR2 is YNNKEL (reference sequence). The CDR3 extends over 14 amino acids. This CDR3 is CASSLSGTGNEQFF. In DNA form, the CDR3 reads TGTGCCAGCAGCCTTTCGGGCACCGGGAATGAGCAGTTCTTC.

This clonotype was counted ten times or more. The chain is built from TRBV12-2 and TRBJ2-7; the D call in the table, TRBD1, was not verified against the DNA. TRBV12-2 is tagged as a pseudogene. The length of the CDR3 is 15 residues. This chain's CDR3 is CASRLRKRDVHEQYV. CDR3 DNA: TGTGCAAGTCGCTTACGGAAGAGGGACGTCCACGAGCAGTACGTC.

V gene TRBV11-2 combines with J gene TRBJ2-2, with D perhaps matching TRBD2 (5 bases). Germline V gene data show CDR1 as SGHAT and CDR2 as FQNNGV. CDR3 length: 16 residues. The germline V and J ends were trimmed by 5 bases and 3 bases, with 16 bases remaining between them. CDR3 DNA: TGTGCCAGCAGCCCCCGGAGGTTTGAGGACACCGGGGAGCTGTTTTTT. As protein: CASSPRRFEDTGELFF.

The rearrangement joins TRBV6-5 to TRBJ2-2, with D tentatively TRBD1 (5 bases). Germline CDR1 is MNHEY and CDR2 is SVGAGI. V lost 7 bases, J lost 5 bases, and 11 bases lay in between. CDR3 length: 13 amino acids. The CDR3 region has the DNA TGTGCCAGCATCAGGGTGGGGACCGGGGAGCTGTTTTTT. As protein: CASIRVGTGELFF.

This chain links TRBV19 with TRBJ2-2; D possibly corresponds to TRBD1 (6 bases). CDR1 LNHDA and CDR2 SQIVND come from the germline V gene (reference sequence). Deletions cut 3 bases from V and 0 bases from J, with 8 bases between. The CDR3 has 15 residues. The CDR3 reads CASSMWDTNTGELFF. As DNA, the CDR3 is TGTGCCAGTAGTATGTGGGACACGAACACCGGGGAGCTGTTTTTT. The full variable domain, completed using reference TRBV19 and TRBJ2-2, is DGGITQSPKYLFRKEGQNVTLSCEQNLNHDAMYWYRQDPGQGLRLIYYSQIVNDFQKGDIAEGYSVSREKKESFPLTVTSAQKNPTAFYLCASSMWDTNTGELFFGEGSRLTVL.

The CDR3 loop is CSARMTGAKNIQYF. The CDR3 region has the DNA TGCAGTGCCCGGATGACAGGGGCCAAAAACATTCAGTACTTC. The chain uses TRBV20-1 and TRBJ2-4; 7 bases line up with TRBD1. This CDR3 comprises 14 residues. After removal of 6 bases from V and 1 base from J, the junction contained 6 bases not matched to a gene. The V gene's germline CDR1 is DFQATT and CDR2 SNEGSKA (reference sequence).